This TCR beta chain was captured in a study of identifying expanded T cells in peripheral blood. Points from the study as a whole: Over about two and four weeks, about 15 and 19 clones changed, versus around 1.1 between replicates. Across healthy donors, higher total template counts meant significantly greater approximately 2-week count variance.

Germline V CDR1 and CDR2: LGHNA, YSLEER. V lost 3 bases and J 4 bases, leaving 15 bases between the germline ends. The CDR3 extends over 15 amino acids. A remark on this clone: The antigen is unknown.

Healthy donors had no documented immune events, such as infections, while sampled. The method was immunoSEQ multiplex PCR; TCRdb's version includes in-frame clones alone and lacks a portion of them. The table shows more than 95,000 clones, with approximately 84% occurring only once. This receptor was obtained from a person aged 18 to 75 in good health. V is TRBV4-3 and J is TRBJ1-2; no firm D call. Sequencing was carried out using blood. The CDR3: CASSHLPDSTYGYTF. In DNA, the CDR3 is TGCGCCAGCAGCCATTTGCCCGATTCTACCTATGGCTACACCTTC.